This TCR beta chain is from a study of cytomegalovirus exposure and HLA in healthy donors. Sequencing used immunoSEQ multiplex PCR; TCRdb keeps in-frame clones, though not all of them. The table lists some 350,000 clones, around 90% of them singletons. The CDR3 runs to 17 residues. Germline V gives CDR1 SQVTM, CDR2 ANQGSEA. The V and J ends lost 3 bases and 5 bases, in that order; junction bases with no gene match: 6. The gene calls are TRBV29-1 and TRBJ2-2, with 16 bases matching TRBD2. The sample was PBMCs. The origin of this receptor is a woman aged 25 to 45 in good health and CMV-seropositive. The chain's CDR3 is CSVDWGTSGRGTGELFF. CDR3 nucleotides: TGCAGCGTTGACTGGGGGACTAGCGGGAGGGGGACCGGGGAGCTGTTTTTT.